The T cell receptor beta chain under discussion was sequenced for a study of PD-1 blockade in classical Hodgkin lymphoma. Notes on the study in general: Prior therapy or disease activity may underlie the repertoire differences, whose causes remain undefined. Newly diagnosed patients were reported to start with lower TCR diversity than healthy donors.

Worth noting for this clone: Its cognate antigen is unknown.

The sample's time point: newly diagnosed, previously untreated cHL patient sample. Magnetic negative selection was used to purify CD4+ T cells from thawed PBMCs. Comparators were PBMCs taken from newly diagnosed, untreated classical Hodgkin lymphoma. Data came from immunoSEQ multiplex PCR; TCRdb stores just in-frame clones and leaves some out. Of about 25,000 clones in the sample, 75% to 95% were seen once. The trim removed 7 bases at V and 5 bases at J, leaving 6 bases unmatched. There are 14 residues in the CDR3. Germline V gene lookup returns CDR1 SEHNR and CDR2 FQNEAQ (reference sequence). This clonotype was sampled from a human donor with classical Hodgkin lymphoma. The rearrangement uses TRBV7-9 and TRBJ1-4; 8 nucleotides line up with TRBD1. Sequenced: CD4+ T cells from blood. The CDR3, as DNA: TGTGCCAGCACCAGGGACAGGCCGAATGAAAAACTGTTTTTT. It yields the protein CASTRDRPNEKLFF.